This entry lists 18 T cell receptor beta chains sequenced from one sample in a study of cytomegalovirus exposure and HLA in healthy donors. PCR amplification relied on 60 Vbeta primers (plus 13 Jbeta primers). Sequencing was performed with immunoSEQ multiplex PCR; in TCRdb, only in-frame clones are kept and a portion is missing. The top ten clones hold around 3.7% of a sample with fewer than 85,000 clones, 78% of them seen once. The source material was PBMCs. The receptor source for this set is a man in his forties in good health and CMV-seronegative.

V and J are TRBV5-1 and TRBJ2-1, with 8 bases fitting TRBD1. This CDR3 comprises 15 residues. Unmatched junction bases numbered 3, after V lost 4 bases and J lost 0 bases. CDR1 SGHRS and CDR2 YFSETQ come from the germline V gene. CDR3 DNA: TGCGCCAGCAGCCTAGGGACAGGCTCCTACAATGAGCAGTTCTTC. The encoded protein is CASSLGTGSYNEQFF.

CDR3 bases: TGTGCCAGCAGCTTTCGTAGGTCCCAGGGGTGGGAAAAACTGTTTTTT. It codes for CASSFRRSQGWEKLFF. The V call is TRBV7-2, the J call TRBJ1-4; a possible D gene is TRBD1 (6 bases). Per germline, CDR1 SGHTA and CDR2 FQGNSA. V was cut by 3 bases and J by 8 bases, with 19 bases left in between. The CDR3 is made up of 16 amino acids. Full variable domain (missing parts from reference TRBV7-2 and TRBJ1-4): GAGVSQSPSNKVTEKGKDVELRCDPISGHTALYWYRQSLGQGLEFLIYFQGNSAPDKSGLPSDRFSAERTGGSVSTLTIQRTQQEDSAVYLCASSFRRSQGWEKLFFGSGTQLSVL.

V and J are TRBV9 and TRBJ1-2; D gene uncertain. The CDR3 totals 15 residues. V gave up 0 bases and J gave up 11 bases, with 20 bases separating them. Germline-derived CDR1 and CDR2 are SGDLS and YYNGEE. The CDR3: CASSVAQTTLSFYTF. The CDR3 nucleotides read TGTGCCAGCAGCGTAGCGCAGACTACCCTATCGTTTTACACCTTC.

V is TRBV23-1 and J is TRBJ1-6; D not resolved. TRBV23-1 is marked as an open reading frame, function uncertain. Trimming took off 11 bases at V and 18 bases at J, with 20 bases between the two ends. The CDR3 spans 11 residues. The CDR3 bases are TGCGCCGACCGAATCGGGGTAATAGGCCACTTT. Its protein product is CADRIGVIGHF.

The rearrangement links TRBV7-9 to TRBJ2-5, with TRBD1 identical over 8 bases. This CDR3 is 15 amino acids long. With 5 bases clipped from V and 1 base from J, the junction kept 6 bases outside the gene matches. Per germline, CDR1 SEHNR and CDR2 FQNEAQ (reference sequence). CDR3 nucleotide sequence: TGTGCCAGCAGCCTCCGACAGGGGCGCCAAGAGACCCAGTACTTC. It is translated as CASSLRQGRQETQYF.

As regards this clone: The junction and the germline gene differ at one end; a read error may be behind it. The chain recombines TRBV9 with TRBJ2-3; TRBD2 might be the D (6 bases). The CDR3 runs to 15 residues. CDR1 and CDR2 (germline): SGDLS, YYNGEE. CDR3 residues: CSSSAGGSSTDTQYF. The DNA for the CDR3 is TGTTCCAGCAGCGCCGGAGGGTCCAGCACAGATACGCAGTATTTT.

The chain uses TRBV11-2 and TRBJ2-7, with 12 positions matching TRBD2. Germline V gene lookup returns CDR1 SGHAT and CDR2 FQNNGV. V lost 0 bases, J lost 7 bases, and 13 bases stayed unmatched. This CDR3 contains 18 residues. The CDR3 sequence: CASSLDGYGTSGSGEQYF. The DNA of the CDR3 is TGTGCCAGCAGCTTAGATGGTTATGGGACTAGCGGGTCTGGAGAGCAGTACTTC.

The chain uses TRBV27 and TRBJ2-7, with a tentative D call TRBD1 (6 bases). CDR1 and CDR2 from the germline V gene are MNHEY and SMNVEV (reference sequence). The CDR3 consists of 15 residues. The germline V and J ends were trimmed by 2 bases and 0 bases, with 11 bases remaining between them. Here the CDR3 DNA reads TGTGCCAGCAGTTTAGACAGGAGCACCTCCTACGAGCAGTACTTC. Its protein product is CASSLDRSTSYEQYF.

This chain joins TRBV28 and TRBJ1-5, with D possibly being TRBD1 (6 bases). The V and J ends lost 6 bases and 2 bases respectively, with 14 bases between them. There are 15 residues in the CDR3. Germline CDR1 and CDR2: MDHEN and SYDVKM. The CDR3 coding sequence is TGTGCCAGCAGCAATTCTAGACAGGGCAATCAGCCCCAGCATTTT. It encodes CASSNSRQGNQPQHF.

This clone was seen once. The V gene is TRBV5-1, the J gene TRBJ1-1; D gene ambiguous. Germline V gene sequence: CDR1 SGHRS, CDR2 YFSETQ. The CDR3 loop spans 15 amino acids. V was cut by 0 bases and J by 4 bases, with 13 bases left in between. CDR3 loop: CASSLEGGDATEAFF. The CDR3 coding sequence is TGCGCCAGCAGCTTGGAAGGCGGGGATGCCACTGAAGCTTTCTTT.

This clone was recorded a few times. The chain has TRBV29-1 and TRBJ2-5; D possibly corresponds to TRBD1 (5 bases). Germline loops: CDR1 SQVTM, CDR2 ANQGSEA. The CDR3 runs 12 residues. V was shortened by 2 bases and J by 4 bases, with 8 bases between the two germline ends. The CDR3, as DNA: TGCAGCGTTGAAACTGGGGCAGAGACCCAGTACTTC. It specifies CSVETGAETQYF.

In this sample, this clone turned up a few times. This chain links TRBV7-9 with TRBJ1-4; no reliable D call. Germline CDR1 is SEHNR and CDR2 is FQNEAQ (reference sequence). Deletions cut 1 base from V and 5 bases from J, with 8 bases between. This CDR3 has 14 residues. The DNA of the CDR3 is TGTGCCAGCAGCTTAGTGAGAAAGAATGAAAAACTGTTTTTT. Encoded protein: CASSLVRKNEKLFF.

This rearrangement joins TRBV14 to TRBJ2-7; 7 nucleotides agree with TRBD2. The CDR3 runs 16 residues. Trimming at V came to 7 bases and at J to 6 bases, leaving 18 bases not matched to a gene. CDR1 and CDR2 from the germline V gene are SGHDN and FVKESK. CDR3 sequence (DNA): TGTGCCAGCAATCCCTCTCTTCGGGGGGTCCGTGTCGAGCAGTACTTC. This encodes CASNPSLRGVRVEQYF.

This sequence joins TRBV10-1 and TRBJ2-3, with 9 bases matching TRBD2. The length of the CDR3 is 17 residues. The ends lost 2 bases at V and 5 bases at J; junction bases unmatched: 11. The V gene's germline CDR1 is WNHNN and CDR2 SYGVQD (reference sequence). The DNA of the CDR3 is TGCGCCAGCAGTGAGCCCTCCGGGCGGGGGGGCCGAGATACGCAGTATTTT. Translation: CASSEPSGRGGRDTQYF.

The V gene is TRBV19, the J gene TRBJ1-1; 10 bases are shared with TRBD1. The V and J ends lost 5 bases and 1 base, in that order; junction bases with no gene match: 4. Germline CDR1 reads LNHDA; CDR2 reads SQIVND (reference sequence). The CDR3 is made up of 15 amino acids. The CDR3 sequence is CASSGRDRGNTEAFF. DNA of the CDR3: TGTGCCAGTAGTGGCCGGGACAGGGGGAACACTGAAGCTTTCTTT.

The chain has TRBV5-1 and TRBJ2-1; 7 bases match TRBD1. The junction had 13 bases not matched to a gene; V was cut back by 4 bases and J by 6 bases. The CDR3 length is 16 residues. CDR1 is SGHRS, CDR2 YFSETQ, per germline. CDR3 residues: CASSLTTPGQINEQFF. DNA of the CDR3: TGCGCCAGCAGCCTAACAACGCCGGGACAGATCAATGAGCAGTTCTTC.

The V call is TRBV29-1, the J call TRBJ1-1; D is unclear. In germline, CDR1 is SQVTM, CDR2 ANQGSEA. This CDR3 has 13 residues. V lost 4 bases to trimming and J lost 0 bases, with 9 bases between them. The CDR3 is CSVGPGMNTEAFF. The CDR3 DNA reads TGCAGCGTTGGCCCGGGAATGAACACTGAAGCTTTCTTT.

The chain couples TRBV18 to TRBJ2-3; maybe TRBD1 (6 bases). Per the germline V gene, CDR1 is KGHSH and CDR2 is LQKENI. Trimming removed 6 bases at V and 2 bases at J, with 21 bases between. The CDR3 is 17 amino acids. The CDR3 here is CASSGAGETGLTDTQYF. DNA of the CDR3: TGTGCCAGCTCGGGCGCCGGTGAGACAGGCCTCACAGATACGCAGTATTTT.